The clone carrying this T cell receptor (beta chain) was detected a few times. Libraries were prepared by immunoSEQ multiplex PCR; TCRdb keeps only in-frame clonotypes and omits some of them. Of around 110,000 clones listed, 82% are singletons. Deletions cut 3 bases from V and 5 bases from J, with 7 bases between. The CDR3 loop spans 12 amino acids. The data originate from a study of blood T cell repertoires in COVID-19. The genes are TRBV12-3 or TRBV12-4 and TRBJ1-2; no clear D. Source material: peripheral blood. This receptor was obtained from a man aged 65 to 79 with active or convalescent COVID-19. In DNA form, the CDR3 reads TGTGCCAGCAGTTTTTCCCTTTATGGCTACACCTTC. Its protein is CASSFSLYGYTF.